Shown below are 29 T cell receptor beta chains from a single sample sequenced in a study of CD8 T cells in ankylosing spondylitis. From the 5' RACE reads, TCRdb called clonotypes with MiXCR, one entry per CDR3 protein. The sample yields 200,000 or so distinct CDR3 sequences, 15% to 20% seen once. Sequenced material: blood, either unsorted or a sorted T cell fraction (not recorded which). The receptors derive from a male donor under 30 with ankylosing spondylitis or in good health (not recorded which).

The rearrangement joins TRBV7-2 to TRBJ2-3, with 16 nucleotides matching TRBD2. This CDR3 region has 20 residues. J was trimmed by 4 bases and V by 3 bases; bases with no gene match: 13. Germline V gives CDR1 SGHTA, CDR2 FQGNSA. The CDR3 loop is CASSFPVAGTSGRAADTQYF. CDR3 coding DNA: TGTGCCAGCAGCTTCCCAGTGGCGGGGACTAGCGGGAGGGCCGCAGATACGCAGTATTTT.

This clonotype has at least ten counts. The chain carries TRBV4-3 and TRBJ2-7, with 9 bases that match TRBD1. The CDR3 extends over 13 amino acids. Germline V gene data show CDR1 as LGHNA and CDR2 as YSLEER. V was clipped by 5 bases and J by 2 bases; unmatched bases: 1. DNA of the CDR3: TGCGCCAGCAGCTGGGACAGGGCCTACGAGCAGTACTTC. It translates to CASSWDRAYEQYF.

This clonotype was seen many times. The chain carries TRBV2 and TRBJ2-1, with TRBD2 matching over 7 bases. V was clipped by 6 bases and J by 0 bases; unmatched bases: 8. CDR1 SNHLY and CDR2 FYNNEI come from the germline V gene. CDR3 size: 16 residues. The CDR3 spells CASSGEGGSSYNEQFF. As DNA, the CDR3 is TGTGCCAGCAGCGGGGAGGGAGGGAGCTCCTACAATGAGCAGTTCTTC.

The chain is built from TRBV7-6 and TRBJ2-3, with 10 bases aligning to TRBD2. The CDR3 is 17 amino acids. The V gene end was trimmed by 5 bases and the J gene end by 2 bases; junction bases not matched to a gene: 10. Germline CDR1 and CDR2: SGHVS and FNYEAQ. The CDR3 spells CASSDHRTSGDTDTQYF. The CDR3 nucleotides are TGTGCCAGCAGCGACCACCGGACTAGCGGCGACACAGATACGCAGTATTTT. The variable domain in full, with the rest retrieved from reference TRBV7-6 and TRBJ2-3, is GAGVSQSPRYKVTKRGQDVALRCDPISGHVSLYWYRQALGQGPEFLTYFNYEAQQDKSGLPNDRFSAERPEGSISTLTIQRTEQRDSAMYRCASSDHRTSGDTDTQYFGPGTRLTVL.

In this sample, this clonotype turned up many times. CDR3 protein: CSASPGPNNEQFF. Written as DNA, the CDR3 is TGCAGTGCTAGCCCCGGGCCAAACAATGAGCAGTTCTTC. The rearrangement uses TRBV20-1 and TRBJ2-1; no definite D call. CDR3 length equals 13 residues. Germline-derived CDR1 and CDR2 are DFQATT and SNEGSKA (reference sequence). Trimming took off 3 bases at V and 5 bases at J, with 11 bases between the two ends.

This clonotype was seen repeatedly, ten times or more. This chain uses TRBV12-3 or TRBV12-4 with TRBJ2-1; TRBD2 agrees at 13 bases. The CDR3 sequence is 16 residues long. Losses at the gene ends were 5 bases for V and 3 bases for J; bases not matched to a gene: 4. CDR3 bases: TGTGCCAGCAGTCCGCGACTAGCGGGAGGCTACAATGAGCAGTTCTTC. It yields the protein CASSPRLAGGYNEQFF.

There are many counts of this clonotype. The chain's CDR3 is CASSLQDWTEAFF. CDR3 nucleotides: TGCGCCAGCAGCCTCCAGGACTGGACTGAAGCTTTCTTT. The chain employs TRBV4-1 and TRBJ1-1, with D unclear. Germline V gene lookup returns CDR1 MGHRA and CDR2 YSYEKL. V was cut by 4 bases and J by 5 bases, with 11 bases left in between. The CDR3 is 13 residues long.

The gene calls are TRBV4-3 and TRBJ2-3, with 7 bases identical to TRBD2. The CDR3 consists of 16 residues. Germline V gene lookup returns CDR1 LGHNA and CDR2 YSLEER. V lost 0 bases and J lost 1; bases outside the gene matches: 4. CDR3 residues: CASSQDWTRGTDTQYF. DNA of the CDR3: TGCGCCAGCAGCCAAGATTGGACTAGGGGCACAGATACGCAGTATTTT.

This clonotype has a count of ten or more. The V gene is TRBV20-1, the J gene TRBJ2-5, with D unresolved. V was clipped by 3 bases and J by 1 base, with 9 bases between them. The CDR3 totals 13 residues. CDR1 is DFQATT and CDR2 is SNEGSKA in the germline V gene (reference sequence). Here the CDR3 DNA reads TGCAGTGCTAGTCGATCACTCCAAGAGACCCAGTACTTC. Encoded protein: CSASRSLQETQYF.

This clonotype appeared many times. J is TRBJ2-1 and V is TRBV4-1; 9 nucleotides align to TRBD2. This CDR3 spans 16 amino acids. Germline V CDR1 and CDR2: MGHRA, YSYEKL. Trimming at V came to 1 base and at J to 4 bases, leaving 5 bases not matched to a gene. The CDR3 protein is CASSQVPSGTYNEQFF. CDR3 nucleotide sequence: TGCGCCAGCAGCCAAGTCCCTAGCGGGACATACAATGAGCAGTTCTTC.

This clonotype was detected ten times or more. In DNA, the CDR3 is TGTGCCAGCAGCGCGGGGCGCCGGGGCTATGGCTACACCTTC. This encodes CASSAGRRGYGYTF. This chain joins TRBV7-8 and TRBJ1-2; possibly TRBD1 for D (5 bases). The CDR3 runs 14 residues. Trimming shortened V by 5 bases and J by 4 bases, and 14 bases separated the two germline ends. Germline assignment: CDR1 SGHVS and CDR2 FQNEAQ.

This clonotype was detected ten times or more. This chain connects TRBV10-3 to TRBJ2-6; D not certain. The CDR3 is made up of 16 amino acids. The V end lost 7 bases, the J end lost 1 base, and 14 bases lay between the germline ends. CDR1 ENHRY and CDR2 SYGVKD come from the germline V gene. CDR3 sequence: CAITAELSSGANVLTF. CDR3 DNA sequence: TGTGCCATCACCGCAGAGCTATCATCTGGGGCCAACGTCCTGACTTTC.

This rearrangement joins TRBV5-6 to TRBJ2-6, with D hard to call. V dropped 1 base and J dropped 0 bases, with 11 bases sitting between them. Per germline, CDR1 SGHDT and CDR2 YYEEEE. This CDR3 has 17 residues. CDR3 coding DNA: TGTGCCAGCAGCTTGTGGCCTTTTGACTCTGGGGCCAACGTCCTGACTTTC. Its translation: CASSLWPFDSGANVLTF.

This clonotype has only a few counts. The chain couples TRBV28 to TRBJ1-5, with D possibly matching TRBD1 (5 bases). This CDR3 region has 16 residues. From germline, CDR1 is MDHEN and CDR2 SYDVKM. The V end lost 2 bases, the J end lost 0 bases, and 11 bases lay between the germline ends. The CDR3 sequence: CASSLVQGGSNQPQHF. DNA for the CDR3: TGTGCCAGCAGTTTAGTTCAGGGAGGTAGCAATCAGCCCCAGCATTTT.

This clonotype has at least ten counts. This rearrangement joins TRBV27 to TRBJ2-1; D remains ambiguous. The CDR3 contains 12 residues. The ends were cut back, 2 bases at V and 5 bases at J, with 4 bases in the middle. CDR1 is MNHEY, CDR2 SMNVEV, per germline (reference sequence). CDR3 region: CASSLPHNEQFF. The CDR3 region has the DNA TGTGCCAGCAGTTTACCACACAATGAGCAGTTCTTC.

This clonotype came up many times. The chain employs TRBV7-2 and TRBJ2-7; TRBD1 aligns across 7 bases. Germline values: CDR1 SGHTA, CDR2 FQGNSA. This CDR3 region has 13 residues. Trimming at V came to 5 bases and at J to 4 bases, leaving 5 bases not matched to a gene. The CDR3 loop reads CASSRQGLYEQYF. Written as DNA, the CDR3 is TGTGCCAGCAGCCGACAGGGTTTGTACGAGCAGTACTTC.

This clonotype was counted ten times or more. V usage is TRBV20-1 and J usage is TRBJ2-7; maybe TRBD2 (7 bases). The CDR3 spans 15 residues. Trimming stripped 5 bases from V and 3 bases from J, with 20 bases between. Germline V lookup: CDR1 DFQATT, CDR2 SNEGSKA (reference sequence). In DNA, the CDR3 is TGCAGTGCTGGAAATCCCCAGCGGGACAACTACGAGCAGTACTTC. Translated: CSAGNPQRDNYEQYF.

In this sample, this clonotype turned up many times. This chain uses TRBV6-2 or TRBV6-3 with TRBJ2-7; no reliable D call. CDR1 and CDR2 from the germline V gene are MNHEY and SVGEGT. V was clipped by 5 bases and J by 2 bases, with 7 bases between them. CDR3 size: 12 residues. This CDR3 is CASSRAPYEQYF. CDR3 bases: TGTGCCAGCAGTCGGGCCCCCTACGAGCAGTACTTC.

This clonotype was picked up many times. The CDR3 DNA sequence: TGTGCCAGCAGCCCACAGGGGGCGCTTTCAGACATTCAGTACTTC. Translated, it gives CASSPQGALSDIQYF. The genes are TRBV7-2 and TRBJ2-4, with 9 positions matching TRBD1. Looked up from germline, CDR1 is SGHTA and CDR2 is FQGNSA. V was clipped by 5 bases and J by 8 bases; unmatched bases: 10. This CDR3 has 15 residues. Full variable domain (rest looked up from reference TRBV7-2 and TRBJ2-4): GAGVSQSPSNKVTEKGKDVELRCDPISGHTALYWYRQSLGQGLEFLIYFQGNSAPDKSGLPSDRFSAERTGGSVSTLTIQRTQQEDSAVYLCASSPQGALSDIQYFGAGTRLSVL.

Ten or more counts support this clonotype. The chain links TRBV5-1 to TRBJ2-7, with 7 bases identical to TRBD1. V was clipped by 4 bases and J by 5 bases; unmatched bases: 3. CDR1 and CDR2 (germline): SGHRS, YFSETQ. The CDR3 totals 12 residues. The CDR3 DNA is TGCGCCAGCAGCAATGACAGGGACGAGCAGTACGTC. Its protein product is CASSNDRDEQYV.

V and J are TRBV10-3 and TRBJ2-7, with 9 nucleotides matching TRBD2. The CDR3 contains 15 residues. The V segment lost 0 bases and the J segment 4 bases; nucleotides outside the gene matches: 4. Germline CDR1 is ENHRY and CDR2 is SYGVKD. This chain's CDR3 is CAISESIAGEYEQYF. The CDR3 nucleotides read TGTGCCATCAGTGAGTCGATAGCGGGAGAATACGAGCAGTACTTC.

In this sample, this clonotype turned up many times. This rearrangement joins TRBV27 to TRBJ2-1, with D perhaps matching TRBD1 or TRBD2 (5 bases each). V dropped 6 bases and J dropped 4 bases, with 16 bases sitting between them. This CDR3 has 15 amino acids. The germline gives CDR1 MNHEY, CDR2 SMNVEV (reference sequence). The CDR3 is CASSTGTAGYNEQFF. CDR3 bases: TGTGCCAGCAGCACCGGGACCGCGGGTTACAATGAGCAGTTCTTC.

In DNA, the CDR3 is TGCAGTGCTAGAGTGATCTCGCGGCAAGAGACCCAGTACTTC. Protein product: CSARVISRQETQYF. The chain recombines TRBV20-1 with TRBJ2-5; no reliable D call. The CDR3 runs to 14 residues. Germline V CDR1 and CDR2: DFQATT, SNEGSKA (reference sequence). V gave up 1 base and J gave up 2 bases, with 11 bases separating them.

This clonotype was recorded many times. The chain recombines TRBV14 with TRBJ2-4; no clear D. CDR3 length: 15 amino acids. Germline CDR1 is SGHDN and CDR2 is FVKESK. The V gene lost 4 bases and the J gene lost 2 bases, with 12 bases spanning the gap. CDR3 coding DNA: TGTGCCAGCAGCCCCGTTGGGCTTACCAAAAACATTCAGTACTTC. Translation: CASSPVGLTKNIQYF. The complete variable domain, with remaining parts taken from reference TRBV14 and TRBJ2-4, reads EAGVTQFPSHSVIEKGQTVTLRCDPISGHDNLYWYRRVMGKEIKFLLHFVKESKQDESGMPNNRFLAERTGGTYSTLKVQPAELEDSGVYFCASSPVGLTKNIQYFGAGTRLSVL.

This clonotype was counted many times. The CDR3 loop is CASRGLGRGANRNEQFF. The CDR3 bases are TGTGCCAGCAGAGGCTTAGGGCGGGGGGCCAATCGGAATGAGCAGTTCTTC. The chain employs TRBV12-3 or TRBV12-4 and TRBJ2-1; 8 positions agree with TRBD2. J lost 7 bases, V lost 6 bases, and 17 bases had no gene match. The CDR3 runs 17 residues.

The gene calls are TRBV12-3 or TRBV12-4 and TRBJ2-4; D unclear. This CDR3 is 15 amino acids long. Trimming shortened V by 6 bases and J by 5 bases, and 17 bases separated the two germline ends. The CDR3 sequence: CASSPIGWNENIQYF. The CDR3 nucleotides read TGTGCCAGCAGCCCCATCGGGTGGAACGAAAACATTCAGTACTTC.

This clonotype has a count of ten or more. The chain combines TRBV12-3 or TRBV12-4 with TRBJ2-2; 11 bases map to TRBD2. With 0 bases clipped from V and 5 bases from J, the junction kept 2 bases outside the gene matches. The CDR3 is 16 residues long. The CDR3 DNA reads as TGTGCCAGCAGTTTAGCTAGCGGGAGGGAAACCGGGGAGCTGTTTTTT. Translated, it gives CASSLASGRETGELFF.

This clonotype has at least ten counts. The V call is TRBV4-2, the J call TRBJ2-3; the D is unclear. Germline loops: CDR1 LGHNA, CDR2 YNFKEQ. Trimming cost V 4 bases and J 1 base, with 15 bases left between them. The CDR3 has 16 residues. In nucleotides, the CDR3 is TGTGCCAGCAGCCCTCTTGCGGAACGGCGCACAGATACGCAGTATTTT. Encoded protein: CASSPLAERRTDTQYF.

This clonotype came up many times. The J gene is TRBJ1-2, the V gene TRBV12-3 or TRBV12-4; D is unresolved. Deletions cut 3 bases from V and 3 bases from J, with 8 bases between. The length of the CDR3 is 13 residues. The CDR3 nucleotides read TGTGCCAGCAGTTTTGGGCAGTACTATGGCTACACCTTC. This encodes CASSFGQYYGYTF.